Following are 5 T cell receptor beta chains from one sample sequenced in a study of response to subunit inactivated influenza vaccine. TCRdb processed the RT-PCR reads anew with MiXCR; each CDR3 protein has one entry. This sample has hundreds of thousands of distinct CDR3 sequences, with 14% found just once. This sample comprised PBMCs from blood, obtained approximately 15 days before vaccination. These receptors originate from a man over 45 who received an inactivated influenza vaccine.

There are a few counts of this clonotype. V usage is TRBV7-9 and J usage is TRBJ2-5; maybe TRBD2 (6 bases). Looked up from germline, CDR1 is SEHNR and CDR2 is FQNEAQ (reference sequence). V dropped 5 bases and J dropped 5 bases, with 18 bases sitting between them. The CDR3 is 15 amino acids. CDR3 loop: CASSPDAGKAETQYF. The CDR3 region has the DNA TGTGCCAGCAGCCCCGACGCGGGGAAGGCGGAGACCCAGTACTTC.

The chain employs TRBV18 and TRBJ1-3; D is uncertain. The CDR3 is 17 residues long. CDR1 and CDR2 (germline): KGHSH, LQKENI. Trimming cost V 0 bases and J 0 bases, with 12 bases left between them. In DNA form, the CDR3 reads TGTGCCAGCTCACCACCTACAGTACCTCGCTCTGGAAACACCATATATTTT. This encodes CASSPPTVPRSGNTIYF.

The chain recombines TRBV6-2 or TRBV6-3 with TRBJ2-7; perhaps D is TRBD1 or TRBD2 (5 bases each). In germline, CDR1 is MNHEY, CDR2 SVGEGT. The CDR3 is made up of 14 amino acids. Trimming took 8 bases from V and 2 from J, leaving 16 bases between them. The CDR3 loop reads CASGVPGLPYEQYF. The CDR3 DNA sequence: TGTGCCAGCGGGGTGCCGGGGCTACCCTACGAGCAGTACTTC.

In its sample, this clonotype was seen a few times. CDR3 residues: CASSLTTYNEQFF. The CDR3 nucleotides are TGTGCCAGCAGCTTAACTACCTACAATGAGCAGTTCTTC. The V and J genes are TRBV7-7 and TRBJ2-1; D is ambiguous. Germline CDR1 SSHAT, CDR2 FNYEAQ (reference sequence). There are 13 residues in the CDR3. Trimming cost V 2 bases and J 2 bases, with 4 bases left between them.

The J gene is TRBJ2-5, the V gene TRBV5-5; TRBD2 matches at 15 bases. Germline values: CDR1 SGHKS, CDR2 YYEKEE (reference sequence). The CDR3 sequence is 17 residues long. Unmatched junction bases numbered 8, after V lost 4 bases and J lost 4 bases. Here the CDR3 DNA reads TGTGCCAGCAGCACCGGACTAGCGGGGGGGACGGGAGAGACCCAGTACTTC. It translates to CASSTGLAGGTGETQYF.